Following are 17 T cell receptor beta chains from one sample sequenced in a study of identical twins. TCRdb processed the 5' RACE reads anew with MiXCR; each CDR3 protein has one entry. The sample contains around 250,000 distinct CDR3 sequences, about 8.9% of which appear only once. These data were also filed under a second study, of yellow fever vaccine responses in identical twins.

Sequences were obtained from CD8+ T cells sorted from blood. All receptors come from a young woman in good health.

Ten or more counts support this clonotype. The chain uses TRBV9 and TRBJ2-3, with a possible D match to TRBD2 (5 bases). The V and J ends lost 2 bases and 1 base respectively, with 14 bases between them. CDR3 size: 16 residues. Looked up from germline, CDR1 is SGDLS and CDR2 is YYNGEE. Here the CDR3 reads CASSVRRGERTDTQYF. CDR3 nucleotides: TGTGCCAGCAGCGTGAGACGTGGGGAGCGCACAGATACGCAGTATTTT.

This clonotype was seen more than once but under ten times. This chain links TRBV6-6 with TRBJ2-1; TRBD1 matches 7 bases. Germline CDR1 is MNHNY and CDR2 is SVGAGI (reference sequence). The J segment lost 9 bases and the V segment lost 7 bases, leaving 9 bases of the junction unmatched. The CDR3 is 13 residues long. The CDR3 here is CASNEQGNSEQFF. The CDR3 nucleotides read TGTGCCAGCAATGAACAGGGGAACAGTGAGCAGTTCTTC.

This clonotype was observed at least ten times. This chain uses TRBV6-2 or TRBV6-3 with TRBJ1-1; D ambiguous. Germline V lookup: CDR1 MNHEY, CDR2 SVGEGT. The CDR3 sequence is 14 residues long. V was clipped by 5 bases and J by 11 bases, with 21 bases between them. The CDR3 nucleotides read TGTGCCAGCAGTCCACCCTCGGGCGAACGGTGGGCTTTCTTT. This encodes CASSPPSGERWAFF.

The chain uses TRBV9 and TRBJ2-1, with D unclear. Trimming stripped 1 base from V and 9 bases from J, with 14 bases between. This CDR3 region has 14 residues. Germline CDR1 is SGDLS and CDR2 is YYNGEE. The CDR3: CASSVTRTASEQFF. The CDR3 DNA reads TGTGCCAGCAGCGTAACCCGGACGGCGTCTGAGCAGTTCTTC.

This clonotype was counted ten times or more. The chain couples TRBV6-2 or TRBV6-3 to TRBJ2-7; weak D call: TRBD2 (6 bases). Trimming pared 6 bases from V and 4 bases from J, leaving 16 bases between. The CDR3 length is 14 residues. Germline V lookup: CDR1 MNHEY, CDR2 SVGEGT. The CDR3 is CASSPYGTPYEQYF. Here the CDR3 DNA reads TGTGCCAGCAGCCCTTATGGGACTCCTTACGAGCAGTACTTC.

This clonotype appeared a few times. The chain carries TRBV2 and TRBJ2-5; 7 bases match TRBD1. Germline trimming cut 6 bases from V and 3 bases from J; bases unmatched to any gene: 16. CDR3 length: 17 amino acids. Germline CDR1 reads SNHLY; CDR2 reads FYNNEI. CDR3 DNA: TGTGCCAGCAGATCTTTCCGGGACAGTAATAAAAAAGAGACCCAGTACTTC. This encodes CASRSFRDSNKKETQYF.

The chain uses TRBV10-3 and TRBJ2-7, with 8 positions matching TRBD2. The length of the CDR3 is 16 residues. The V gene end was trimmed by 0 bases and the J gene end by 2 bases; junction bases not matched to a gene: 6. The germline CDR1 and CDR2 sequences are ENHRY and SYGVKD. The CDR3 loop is CAISESKLAVPYEQYF. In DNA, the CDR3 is TGTGCCATCAGTGAGTCCAAACTAGCGGTACCCTACGAGCAGTACTTC.

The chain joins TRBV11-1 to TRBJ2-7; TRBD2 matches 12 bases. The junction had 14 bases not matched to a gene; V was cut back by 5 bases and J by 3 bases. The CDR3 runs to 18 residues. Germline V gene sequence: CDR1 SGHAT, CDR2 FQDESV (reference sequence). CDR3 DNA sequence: TGTGCCAGCAGCGTCATGACTAGCGGGAGCAGTGAGGACTACGAGCAGTACTTC. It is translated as CASSVMTSGSSEDYEQYF.

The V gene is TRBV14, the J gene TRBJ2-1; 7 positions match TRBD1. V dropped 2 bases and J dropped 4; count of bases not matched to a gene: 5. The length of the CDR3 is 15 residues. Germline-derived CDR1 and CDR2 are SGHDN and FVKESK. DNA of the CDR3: TGTGCCAGCAGCCAATCGGGACAGTTATACAATGAGCAGTTCTTC. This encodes CASSQSGQLYNEQFF.

This CDR3 reads CATSRDEGAGGYTF. The CDR3 DNA reads as TGTGCCACCAGCAGAGATGAGGGGGCGGGAGGCTACACCTTC. The chain uses TRBV15 and TRBJ1-2, with TRBD1 identical over 7 bases. The CDR3 extends over 14 amino acids. V was clipped by 0 bases and J by 8 bases; unmatched bases: 6. Germline V lookup: CDR1 LNHNV, CDR2 YYDKDF (reference sequence).

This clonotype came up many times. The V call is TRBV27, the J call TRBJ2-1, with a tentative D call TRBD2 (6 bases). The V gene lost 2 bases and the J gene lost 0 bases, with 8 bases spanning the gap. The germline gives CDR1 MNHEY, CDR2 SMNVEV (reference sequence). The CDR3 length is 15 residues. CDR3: CASSLGRGSYNEQFF. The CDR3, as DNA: TGTGCCAGCAGTTTAGGGCGGGGCTCCTACAATGAGCAGTTCTTC.

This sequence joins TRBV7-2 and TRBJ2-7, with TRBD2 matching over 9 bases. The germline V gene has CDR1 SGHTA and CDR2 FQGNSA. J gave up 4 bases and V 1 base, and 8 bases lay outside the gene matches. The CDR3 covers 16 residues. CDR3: CASSLVNSGSSYEQYF. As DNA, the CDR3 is TGTGCCAGCAGCTTAGTAAATAGCGGGAGCTCTTACGAGCAGTACTTC.

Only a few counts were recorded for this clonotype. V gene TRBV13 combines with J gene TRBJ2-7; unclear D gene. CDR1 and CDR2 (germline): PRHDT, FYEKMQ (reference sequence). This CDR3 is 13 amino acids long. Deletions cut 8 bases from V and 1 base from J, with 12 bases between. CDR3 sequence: CASSTAASYEQYF. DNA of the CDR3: TGTGCCAGCTCGACCGCGGCGTCCTACGAGCAGTACTTC.

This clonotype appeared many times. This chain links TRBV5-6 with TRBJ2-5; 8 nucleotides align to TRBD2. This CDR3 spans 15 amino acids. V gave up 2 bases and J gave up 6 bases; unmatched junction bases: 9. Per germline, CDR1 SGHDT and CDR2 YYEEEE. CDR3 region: CASSFGSGKKQTQYF. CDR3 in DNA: TGTGCCAGCAGCTTTGGTAGCGGGAAGAAACAGACCCAGTACTTC.

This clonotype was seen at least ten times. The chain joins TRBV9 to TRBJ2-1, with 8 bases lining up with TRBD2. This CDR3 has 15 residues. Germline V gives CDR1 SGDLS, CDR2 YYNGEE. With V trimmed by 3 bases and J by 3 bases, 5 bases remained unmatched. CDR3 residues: CASSAFSGVYNEQFF. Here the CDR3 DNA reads TGTGCCAGCAGCGCCTTTAGCGGGGTCTACAATGAGCAGTTCTTC.

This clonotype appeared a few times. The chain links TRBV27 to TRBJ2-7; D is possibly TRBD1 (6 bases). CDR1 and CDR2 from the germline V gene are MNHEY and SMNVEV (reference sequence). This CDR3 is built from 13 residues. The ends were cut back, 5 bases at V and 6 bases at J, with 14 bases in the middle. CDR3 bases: TGTGCCAGCAGTGGGGCTACAGGGATCGAGCAGTACTTC. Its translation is CASSGATGIEQYF.

This CDR3 is CASSPPDGAKNIQYF. The CDR3 coding sequence is TGTGCCAGCAGCCCGCCGGACGGAGCCAAAAACATTCAGTACTTC. The chain uses TRBV7-9 and TRBJ2-4; D ambiguous. CDR1 is SEHNR and CDR2 is FQNEAQ in the germline V gene (reference sequence). CDR3 length: 15 amino acids. V was shortened by 5 bases and J by 0 bases, with 11 bases between the two germline ends.